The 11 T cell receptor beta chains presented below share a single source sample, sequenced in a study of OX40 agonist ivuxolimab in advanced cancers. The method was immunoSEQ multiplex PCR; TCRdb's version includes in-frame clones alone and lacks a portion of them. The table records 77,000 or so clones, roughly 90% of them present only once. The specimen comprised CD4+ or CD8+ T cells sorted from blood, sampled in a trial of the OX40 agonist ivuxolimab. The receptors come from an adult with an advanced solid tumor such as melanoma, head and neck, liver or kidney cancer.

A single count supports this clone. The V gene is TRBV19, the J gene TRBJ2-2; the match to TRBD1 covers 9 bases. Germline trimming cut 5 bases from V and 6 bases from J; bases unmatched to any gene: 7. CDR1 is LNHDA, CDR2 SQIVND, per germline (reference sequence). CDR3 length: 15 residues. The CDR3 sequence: CASSGDREGPGELFF. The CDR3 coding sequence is TGTGCCAGTAGTGGGGACAGGGAAGGTCCCGGGGAGCTGTTTTTT.

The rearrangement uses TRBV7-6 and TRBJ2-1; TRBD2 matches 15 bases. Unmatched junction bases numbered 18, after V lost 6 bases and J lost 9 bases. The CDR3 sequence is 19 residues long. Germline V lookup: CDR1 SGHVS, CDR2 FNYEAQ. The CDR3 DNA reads TGTGCCAGCAGTCTAATATGGGACCGGACTAGCGGGGGGGAGGGTGAGCAGTTCTTC. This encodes CASSLIWDRTSGGEGEQFF.

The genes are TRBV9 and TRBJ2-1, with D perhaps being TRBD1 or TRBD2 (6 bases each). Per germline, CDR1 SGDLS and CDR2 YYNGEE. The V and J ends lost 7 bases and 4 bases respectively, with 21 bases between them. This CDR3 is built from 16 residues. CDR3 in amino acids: CASSRGGDTSYNEQFF. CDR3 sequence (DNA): TGTGCCAGCTCCCGGGGCGGGGACACCTCTTACAATGAGCAGTTCTTC.

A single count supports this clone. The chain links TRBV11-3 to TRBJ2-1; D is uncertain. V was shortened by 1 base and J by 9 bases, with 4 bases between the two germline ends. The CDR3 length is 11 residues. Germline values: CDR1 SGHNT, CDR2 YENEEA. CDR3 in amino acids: CASSLGSEQFF. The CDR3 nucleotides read TGTGCCAGCAGCTTAGGCAGTGAGCAGTTCTTC. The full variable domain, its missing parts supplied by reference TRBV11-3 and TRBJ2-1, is EAGVVQSPRYKIIEKKQPVAFWCNPISGHNTLYWYLQNLGQGPELLIRYENEEAVDDSQLPKDRFSAERLKGVDSTLKIQPAELGDSAVYLCASSLGSEQFFGPGTRLTVL.

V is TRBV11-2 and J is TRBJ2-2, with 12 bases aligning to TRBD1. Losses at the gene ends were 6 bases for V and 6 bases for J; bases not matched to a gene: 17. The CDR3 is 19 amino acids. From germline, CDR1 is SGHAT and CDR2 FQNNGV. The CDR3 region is CASRHPITRDRGRAGELFF. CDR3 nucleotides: TGTGCCAGCAGGCACCCAATAACCCGGGACAGGGGGCGGGCCGGGGAGCTGTTTTTT.

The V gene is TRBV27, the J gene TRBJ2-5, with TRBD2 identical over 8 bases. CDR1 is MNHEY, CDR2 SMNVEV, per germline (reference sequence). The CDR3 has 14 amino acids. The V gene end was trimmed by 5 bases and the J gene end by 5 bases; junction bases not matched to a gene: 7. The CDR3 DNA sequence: TGTGCCAGCAGTGAGACGGGGGGGTGGGAGACCCAGTACTTC. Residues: CASSETGGWETQYF.

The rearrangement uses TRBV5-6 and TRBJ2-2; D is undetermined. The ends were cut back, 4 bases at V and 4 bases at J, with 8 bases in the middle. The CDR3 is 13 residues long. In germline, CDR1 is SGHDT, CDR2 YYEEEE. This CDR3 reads CASSLSLTGELFF. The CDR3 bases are TGTGCCAGCAGCCTGAGCCTCACCGGGGAGCTGTTTTTT.

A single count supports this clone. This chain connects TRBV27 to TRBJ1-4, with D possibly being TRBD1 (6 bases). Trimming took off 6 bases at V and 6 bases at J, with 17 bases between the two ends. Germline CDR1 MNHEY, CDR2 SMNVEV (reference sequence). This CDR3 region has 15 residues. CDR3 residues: CASSRGGLDYEKLFF. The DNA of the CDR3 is TGTGCCAGCAGCCGGGGGGGCCTCGACTATGAAAAACTGTTTTTT.

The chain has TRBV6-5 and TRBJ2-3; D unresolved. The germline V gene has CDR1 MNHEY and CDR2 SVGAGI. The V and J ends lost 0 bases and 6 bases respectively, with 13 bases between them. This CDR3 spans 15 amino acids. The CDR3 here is CASSYSGLSWDTQYF. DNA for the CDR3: TGTGCCAGCAGTTACTCAGGCCTATCGTGGGATACGCAGTATTTT.

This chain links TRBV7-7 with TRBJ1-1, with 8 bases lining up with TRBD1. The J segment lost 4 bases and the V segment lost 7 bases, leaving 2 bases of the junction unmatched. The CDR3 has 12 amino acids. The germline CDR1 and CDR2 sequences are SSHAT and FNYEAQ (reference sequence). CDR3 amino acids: CASMGQVTEAFF. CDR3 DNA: TGTGCCAGCATGGGACAGGTCACTGAAGCTTTCTTT. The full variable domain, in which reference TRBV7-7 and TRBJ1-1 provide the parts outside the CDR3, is GAGVSQSPRYKVTKRGQDVTLRCDPISSHATLYWYQQALGQGPEFLTYFNYEAQPDKSGLPSDRFSAERPEGSISTLTIQRTEQRDSAMYRCASMGQVTEAFFGQGTRLTVV.

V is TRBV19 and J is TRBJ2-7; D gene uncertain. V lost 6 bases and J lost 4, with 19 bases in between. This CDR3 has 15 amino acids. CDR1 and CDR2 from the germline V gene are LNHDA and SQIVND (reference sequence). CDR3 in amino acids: CASSTYGKKGYEQYF. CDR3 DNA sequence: TGTGCCAGTAGCACATACGGCAAAAAAGGTTACGAGCAGTACTTC.